This T cell receptor (beta chain) was recovered during a study of identifying expanded T cells in peripheral blood. The germline gives CDR1 MRHNA, CDR2 SNTAGT. CDR3 length: 12 residues. Trimming removed 3 bases from V and 8 bases from J, with 10 bases in between. Assay: immunoSEQ multiplex PCR; the TCRdb copy retains only in-frame clones and omits some. Of 75,000 to 90,000 clones listed, approximately 90% were seen once; the top ten hold approximately 7%. The receptor was isolated from a person between 18 and 69 years old in good health. The chain recombines TRBV6-4 with TRBJ1-2; D is ambiguous. Sequenced input: blood. CDR3 sequence reads: CASSDRGNGYTF. The CDR3 nucleotides read TGTGCCAGCAGTGATCGAGGGAACGGCTACACCTTC.